This is a list of T cell receptor beta chains from one sample in a study of beta chain features in type 1 diabetes. This table comes from immunoSEQ multiplex PCR, and its TCRdb copy is limited to in-frame clones, with some not included. The sample consists of 360,000 or so clones, roughly 21% of them appearing once. The material sequenced was naive CD4+ T cells from blood. The receptors shown here come from a woman between 18 and 29 years old in good health. Both conserved end residues are part of each CDR3. A D gene is named only where the DNA matches it firmly. Size is stated for part of the rows, as once, few or many counts, or as a class when the clone is expanded.

DNA,CDR3,size,V,D,J
TGTGCCAGCAGAGACCTTGGGGGAGGGGACACCGGGGAGCTGTTTTTT,CASRDLGGGDTGELFF,.,TRBV27,TRBD2,TRBJ2-2
TGTGCCAGCAGCCCAACAGGGAAGTACACTGAAGCTTTCTTT,CASSPTGKYTEAFF,.,TRBV9,.,TRBJ1-1
TGTGCCACCAGCAGAGATGCTAGCGGGAGGGGAGATACGCAGTATTTT,CATSRDASGRGDTQYF,.,TRBV15,TRBD2,TRBJ2-3
TGTGCCAGCAGCGTAGGACAGGGAGGTACGGAGACCCAGTACTTC,CASSVGQGGTETQYF,.,TRBV9,.,TRBJ2-5
TGTGCCAGTAGTATAGCAGGGTACACCGGGGAGCTGTTTTTT,CASSIAGYTGELFF,.,TRBV19,.,TRBJ2-2
TGTGCCTGGAGTAGTAGCTCCTACAATGAGCAGTTCTTC,CAWSSSSYNEQFF,few,TRBV30,.,TRBJ2-1
TGTGCCAGCTCAGCGGACCCGGGGAATCAGCCCCAGCATTTT,CASSADPGNQPQHF,few,TRBV18,.,TRBJ1-5
TGTGCCAGCAGATTCGACAGGGGCCAAGGGAATGAGCAGTTCTTC,CASRFDRGQGNEQFF,.,TRBV5-4,TRBD1,TRBJ2-1
TGTGCCTGGAGTGTAGGGGGTAAGGAGACCCAGTACTTC,CAWSVGGKETQYF,few,TRBV30,.,TRBJ2-5
TGTGCCAGCAGCCACGGACAGGGCTTCTATGGCTACACCTTC,CASSHGQGFYGYTF,few,TRBV6-6,TRBD1,TRBJ1-2
TGTGCCAGCAGCCCCGACTGGAGCCACGGGTACAATGAGCAGTTCTTC,CASSPDWSHGYNEQFF,few,TRBV7-9,.,TRBJ2-1
TGCAGCGTTGAAAATCTGGGGGGAGTGGGGGAGACCCAGTACTTC,CSVENLGGVGETQYF,.,TRBV29-1,.,TRBJ2-5
TGTGCCAGCACCAGCGACAGTGACGAGCAGTACTTC,CASTSDSDEQYF,.,TRBV27,.,TRBJ2-7
TGTGCCGCTAGAGGGGGGGGGACAGATACGCAGTATTTT,CAARGGGTDTQYF,few,TRBV2,.,TRBJ2-3
TGTGCCAGCAGCTTTAGCGGGAGTGAGACCCAGTACTTC,CASSFSGSETQYF,.,TRBV7-8,TRBD2,TRBJ2-5
TGTGCCAGCAGCTTTCGCGGGGGTGGGGCCAACGTCCTGACTTTC,CASSFRGGGANVLTF,.,TRBV7-6,TRBD2,TRBJ2-6
TGTGCCTGGAATTCAGGGCCAGCTTTCTTT,CAWNSGPAFF,few,TRBV30,.,TRBJ1-1
TGCAGCGTTGATCGGGGGGCTGAAGCTTTCTTT,CSVDRGAEAFF,.,TRBV29-1,.,TRBJ1-1
TGTGCCAGCAGCCCTAGAGGGGAGACCCAGTACTTC,CASSPRGETQYF,few,TRBV9,.,TRBJ2-5
TGTGCCAGCAGCCGCACCCAGGGACAGACTTCCTACGAGCAGTACTTC,CASSRTQGQTSYEQYF,.,TRBV7-9,TRBD1,TRBJ2-7
TGTGCCAGTAGTATTGCCCGGACGAGCGGGAGTTCCTACGAGCAGTACTTC,CASSIARTSGSSYEQYF,.,TRBV19,TRBD2,TRBJ2-7
TGTGCCAGCAGTTACTCGGACAGGGTTAAGGGAAAACTGTTTTTT,CASSYSDRVKGKLFF,.,TRBV6-5,TRBD1,TRBJ1-4
TGTGCCAGCAGCATCACAGATACGCAGTATTTT,CASSITDTQYF,.,TRBV2,.,TRBJ2-3
TGTGCCAGCAGCCGAGGGGGCGTAGGCTACACCTTC,CASSRGGVGYTF,.,TRBV7-9,TRBD1,TRBJ1-2
TGTGCCAGCAGTGCGAACAGGGGGGGATATACTGAAAAACTGTTTTTT,CASSANRGGYTEKLFF,few,TRBV25-1,TRBD1,TRBJ1-4
TGTGCCAGCATCCTAAACACTGAAGCTTTCTTT,CASILNTEAFF,.,TRBV28,.,TRBJ1-1
TGTGCCAGTAGTATGGGCAGGGGAAATGAGCAGTTCTTC,CASSMGRGNEQFF,few,TRBV19,.,TRBJ2-1
TGCGCCAGCAGCCCATCGGGGGGGAGCTCCTACGAGCAGTACTTC,CASSPSGGSSYEQYF,few,TRBV5-1,TRBD2,TRBJ2-7
TGTGCCAGCAGCTTAGATTACAGGGTGGGCTATGGCTACACCTTC,CASSLDYRVGYGYTF,.,TRBV7-2,.,TRBJ1-2
TGTGCCAGCAGCTTTCCCGGGACAGGTAACAATGAGCAGTTCTTC,CASSFPGTGNNEQFF,few,TRBV7-9,TRBD1,TRBJ2-1
TGTGCCAGCAGCTGGGGGACAAGCTACGAGCAGTACTTC,CASSWGTSYEQYF,.,TRBV7-2,.,TRBJ2-7
TGTGCCAGCAGCTTTTCGGGGGAGGGTCAGCCCCAGCATTTT,CASSFSGEGQPQHF,few,TRBV5-5,.,TRBJ1-5
TGTGCCAGCAGGGCCAGTTTCTCTGGGGCCAACGTCCTGACTTTC,CASRASFSGANVLTF,once,TRBV27,.,TRBJ2-6
TGTGCCAGCAGTTTAGACGGACAGGGGGGAGAGACCCAGTACTTC,CASSLDGQGGETQYF,few,TRBV27,TRBD1,TRBJ2-5
TGTGCCACTTCTCGGGACATCCAAGAGACCCAGTACTTC,CATSRDIQETQYF,few,TRBV5-4,.,TRBJ2-5
TGTGCCATTGGGACAGCGACGGGCGATACGCAGTATTTT,CAIGTATGDTQYF,.,TRBV10-3,TRBD1,TRBJ2-3
TGTGCCAGCAGCCCTCGTGGCGGGGTCGAGCAGTACTTC,CASSPRGGVEQYF,few,TRBV6-6,.,TRBJ2-7
TGCGCCAGCAGCGAAGGGACAGGGAGTGGTGAAAAACTGTTTTTT,CASSEGTGSGEKLFF,.,TRBV5-1,TRBD1,TRBJ1-4
TGCGCCAGCAGCCAAGGGGGGGGAAGCGGGAATTTGAATGAGCAGTTCTTC,CASSQGGGSGNLNEQFF,.,TRBV4-1,TRBD2,TRBJ2-1
TGTGCCAGCAGCAGCTGGACAGTCCAAGAGACCCAGTACTTC,CASSSWTVQETQYF,.,TRBV7-6,.,TRBJ2-5
TGTGCCAGCCGGACTGGGGCTAACTATGGCTACACCTTC,CASRTGANYGYTF,few,TRBV6-5,.,TRBJ1-2